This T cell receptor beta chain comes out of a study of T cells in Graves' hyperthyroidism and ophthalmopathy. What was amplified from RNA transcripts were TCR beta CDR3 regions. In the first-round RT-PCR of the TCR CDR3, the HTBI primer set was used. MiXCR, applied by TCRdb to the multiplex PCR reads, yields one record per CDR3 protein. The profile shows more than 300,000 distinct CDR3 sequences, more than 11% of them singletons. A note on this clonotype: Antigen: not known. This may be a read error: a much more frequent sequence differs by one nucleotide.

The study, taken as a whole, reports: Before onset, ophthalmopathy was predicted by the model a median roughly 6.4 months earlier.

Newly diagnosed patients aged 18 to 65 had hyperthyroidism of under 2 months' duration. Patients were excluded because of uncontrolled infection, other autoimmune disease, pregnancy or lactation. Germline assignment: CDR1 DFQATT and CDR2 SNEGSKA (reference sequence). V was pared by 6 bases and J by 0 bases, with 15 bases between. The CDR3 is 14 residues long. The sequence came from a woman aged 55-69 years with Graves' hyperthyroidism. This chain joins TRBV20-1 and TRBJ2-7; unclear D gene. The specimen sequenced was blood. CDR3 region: CSARTNIASYEQYF. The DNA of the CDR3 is TGCAGTGCCCGCACTAACATCGCCTCCTACGAGCAGTACTTC.